Below, 15 T cell receptor beta chains from the same sample are listed, as sequenced in a study of T cell repertoires in cytomegalovirus infection. One entry per CDR3 protein results from TCRdb running MiXCR on the reads. The data contain 55,000 to 85,000 distinct CDR3 sequences, 20% to 25% of them seen just once; the ten biggest clones take up roughly 63%. For these TCRs, the target antigens are not known. Material: CD8+ T cells from cultured PBMCs, obtained from culture after CMV antigen stimulation. The receptors derive from a human donor in good health (CMV status not recorded). Some clones in this sample may be carry-over from other donors' samples.

This clonotype was seen more than once but under ten times. This sequence joins TRBV6-5 and TRBJ1-2; D is unresolved. The germline V and J ends were trimmed by 10 bases and 3 bases, with 15 bases remaining between them. The CDR3 length is 13 residues. Per the germline V gene, CDR1 is MNHEY and CDR2 is SVGAGI. DNA of the CDR3: TGTGCCACCCGCCCCGGCATCCACTATGGCTACACCTTC. The encoded protein is CATRPGIHYGYTF.

This clonotype has a handful of counts. The chain is built from TRBV27 and TRBJ2-7; D is uncertain. Trimming pared 3 bases from V and 3 bases from J, leaving 12 bases between. The CDR3 is 14 residues long. Per germline, CDR1 MNHEY and CDR2 SMNVEV (reference sequence). As DNA, the CDR3 is TGTGCCAGCAGTTTTATTGGATCAGTCTACGAGCAGTACTTC. Protein: CASSFIGSVYEQYF.

This clonotype was seen a few times. This chain joins TRBV6-1 and TRBJ2-3; possibly TRBD1 or TRBD2 for D (5 bases each). The V gene lost 3 bases and the J gene lost 0 bases, with 10 bases spanning the gap. This CDR3 has 15 residues. Per the germline V gene, CDR1 is MNHNS and CDR2 is SASEGT. The CDR3 region is CASSDRDGSTDTQYF. Here the CDR3 DNA reads TGTGCCAGCAGTGACCGGGACGGTAGCACAGATACGCAGTATTTT.

This clonotype was counted between two and nine times. The chain joins TRBV5-6 to TRBJ1-1; D might be TRBD1 (6 bases). Germline CDR1 and CDR2: SGHDT and YYEEEE. V lost 5 bases and J lost 3, with 8 bases in between. The CDR3 sequence is 12 residues long. The CDR3 bases are TGTGCCAGCAGGGCAGGGGACACTGAAGCTTTCTTT. Translated, it gives CASRAGDTEAFF.

This clonotype was counted between two and nine times. The V gene is TRBV12-3 or TRBV12-4, the J gene TRBJ1-2; TRBD1 matches 7 bases. This CDR3 comprises 11 residues. V was clipped by 6 bases and J by 9 bases; unmatched bases: 4. CDR3 loop: CASSEGQRYTF. In DNA, the CDR3 is TGTGCCAGCAGCGAGGGACAGCGCTACACCTTC.

This clonotype showed up many times. The chain links TRBV12-3 or TRBV12-4 to TRBJ1-1, with D hard to call. The CDR3 length is 11 residues. Deletions cut 3 bases from V and 4 bases from J, with 3 bases between. The CDR3 DNA follows: TGTGCCAGCAGTTTGGGCACTGAAGCTTTCTTT. Translating it yields CASSLGTEAFF.

V usage is TRBV7-6 and J usage is TRBJ2-1; D not certain. The germline CDR1 and CDR2 sequences are SGHVS and FNYEAQ. V lost 5 bases, J lost 0 bases, and 11 bases lay in between. This CDR3 region has 15 residues. CDR3 DNA: TGTGCCAGCAGCCTAGACTCAAGCTCCTACAATGAGCAGTTCTTC. Amino acids: CASSLDSSSYNEQFF.

There are a few counts of this clonotype. The chain carries TRBV20-1 and TRBJ1-6, with D possibly TRBD1 on 5 matching bases. This CDR3 spans 15 amino acids. Trimming left V 1 base short and J 0 bases short, with 7 bases between. From germline, CDR1 is DFQATT and CDR2 SNEGSKA (reference sequence). CDR3 region: CSARAGGSYNSPLHF. CDR3 nucleotide sequence: TGCAGTGCTAGAGCGGGGGGCTCCTATAATTCACCCCTCCACTTT.

Within the sample, this clonotype is hyperexpanded. This chain joins TRBV7-9 and TRBJ1-6; 7 bases are a match to TRBD1. CDR1 is SEHNR and CDR2 is FQNEAQ in the germline V gene (reference sequence). The V gene end was trimmed by 4 bases and the J gene end by 10 bases; junction bases not matched to a gene: 16. The CDR3 is made up of 17 amino acids. The CDR3 nucleotides read TGTGCCAGCAGCTCCCACGATAAGACAGGGTCGGGATCACCCCTCCACTTT. As protein: CASSSHDKTGSGSPLHF.

The chain employs TRBV5-6 and TRBJ1-1; TRBD1 might be the D (5 bases). The CDR3 has 14 residues. Trimming left V 1 base short and J 4 bases short, with 11 bases between. Germline CDR1 reads SGHDT; CDR2 reads YYEEEE. CDR3 DNA sequence: TGTGCCAGCAGCTTGAGTTCGGGGGGCACTGAAGCTTTCTTT. It codes for CASSLSSGGTEAFF.

The genes are TRBV4-3 and TRBJ2-7; D is undetermined. Germline V gene lookup returns CDR1 LGHNA and CDR2 YSLEER. The CDR3 loop spans 15 amino acids. Deletions cut 0 bases from V and 1 base from J, with 10 bases between. For the CDR3, the DNA is TGCGCCAGCAGCCAAGATAGAGGATTTTCCTACGAGCAGTACTTC. As protein: CASSQDRGFSYEQYF.

The sample holds a few counts of this clonotype. CDR3 DNA: TGTGCCAGCAGCTTAGGCGACAGATATGGCTACACCTTC. Its translation is CASSLGDRYGYTF. The V and J genes are TRBV7-9 and TRBJ1-2, with a possible D match to TRBD1 (5 bases). V lost 1 base and J lost 5, with 8 bases in between. CDR1 and CDR2 from the germline V gene are SEHNR and FQNEAQ (reference sequence). The CDR3 covers 13 residues.

This rearrangement joins TRBV7-9 to TRBJ1-2; no reliable D call. Germline values: CDR1 SEHNR, CDR2 FQNEAQ (reference sequence). This CDR3 has 14 residues. V was clipped by 2 bases and J by 3 bases, with 10 bases between them. This CDR3 is CASSLLELYYGYTF. In nucleotides, the CDR3 is TGTGCCAGCAGCTTACTTGAGTTGTACTATGGCTACACCTTC.

A note on this clonotype: A read error may account for a junction end that differs from germline. The chain combines TRBV7-9 with TRBJ1-4, with TRBD1 as a possible D gene (5 bases). CDR1 and CDR2 from the germline V gene are SEHNR and FQNEAQ (reference sequence). The CDR3 extends over 12 amino acids. CDR3 sequence reads: CASSLGVGPVIF. The CDR3 DNA is TGTGCCAGCAGCTTAGGAGTGGGACCGGTAATCTTC.

This clonotype was counted a few times. The chain combines TRBV28 with TRBJ2-6; D not resolved. Germline assignment: CDR1 MDHEN and CDR2 SYDVKM. The CDR3 extends over 13 amino acids. V lost 3 bases to trimming and J lost 8 bases, with 8 bases between them. CDR3 sequence: CASSFPSTNVLTF. DNA for the CDR3: TGTGCCAGCAGTTTTCCTTCGACCAACGTCCTGACTTTC.